The T cell receptor (beta chain) under discussion was sequenced for a study of cytomegalovirus exposure and HLA in healthy donors. Looking at the study overall: Unique TCR beta sequences numbering approximately 120 million came from 150 million to 200 million T cells in an earlier analysis. Early released data comprised some 85 million unique TCRs from HLA-typed donors. Notes on the study in general: Accurate HLA-A and HLA-B prediction from TCR beta sequences was reported for most subjects.

This clone was seen only once. No antigen is known for it. Unrecorded immune exposures were likely, despite nominal health at sampling. In the PCR, 60 Vbeta and 13 Jbeta primers were used. Here immunoSEQ multiplex PCR was the method, and the copy in TCRdb shows in-frame clones only, minus some. Of fewer than 150,000 clones in the sample, around 78% are singletons; the top ten hold 2.8%. This CDR3 contains 11 residues. Deletions cut 3 bases from V and 7 bases from J, with 7 bases between. CDR1 is ENHRY and CDR2 is SYGVKD in the germline V gene. Sequencing used PBMCs. V usage is TRBV10-3 and J usage is TRBJ2-7; D is undetermined. This clonotype originated in a male donor in good health and CMV-seronegative. The DNA of the CDR3 is TGTGCCATCAGTGATTTCGGGGAGCAGTACTTC. It is translated as CAISDFGEQYF.